These 5 T cell receptor beta chains share one sample of origin, sequenced in a study of cytomegalovirus exposure and HLA in healthy donors. Sequencing was performed with immunoSEQ multiplex PCR; in TCRdb, only in-frame clones are kept and a portion is missing. The table lists tens of thousands of clones, about 95% of them singletons. Sequenced sample: PBMCs. All receptors derive from a man between 18 and 35 years old in good health and CMV-seronegative.

The chain has TRBV10-3 and TRBJ2-3, with TRBD2 identical over 10 bases. The CDR3 covers 18 residues. The germline V gene has CDR1 ENHRY and CDR2 SYGVKD. Trimming removed 4 bases from V and 4 bases from J; junction bases left unmatched: 14. CDR3 DNA sequence: TGTGCCATCAGTGGGGCGGCTTTGCTAGCGGGAGCCTCAGATACGCAGTATTTT. Amino acid sequence: CAISGAALLAGASDTQYF.

The chain carries TRBV27 and TRBJ1-2; 9 bases are shared with TRBD1. CDR1 and CDR2 from the germline V gene are MNHEY and SMNVEV (reference sequence). Trimming removed 7 bases from V and 4 bases from J; junction bases left unmatched: 10. This CDR3 region has 15 residues. CDR3 nucleotide sequence: TGTGCCAGCACCGGGATAGGACAGGGGAGCTATGGCTACACCTTC. Amino acid sequence: CASTGIGQGSYGYTF.

The genes are TRBV19 and TRBJ1-2, with D unclear. V shed 11 bases and J shed 1 base, with 11 bases lying between them. The CDR3 is 12 amino acids. Germline CDR1 is LNHDA and CDR2 is SQIVND (reference sequence). In nucleotides, the CDR3 is TGTGCCTTTTGGGAGGTTAACTATGGCTACACCTTC. Its protein product is CAFWEVNYGYTF.

The gene calls are TRBV21-1 and TRBJ2-1; the DNA was not compared with TRBD2, the D call given in the table. TRBV21-1 is a pseudogene locus. This CDR3 has 16 residues. Written as DNA, the CDR3 is TGTGCCAGCAGCAAATATCCGGGAGGGCCGTACAATGAGCAGTTCTTC. Its protein is CASSKYPGGPYNEQFF.

This sequence joins TRBV11-3 and TRBJ1-1; TRBD1 is a possible D gene (6 bases). The CDR3 has 14 residues. The V and J ends lost 1 base and 1 base respectively, with 7 bases between them. CDR1 SGHNT and CDR2 YENEEA come from the germline V gene. The CDR3 coding sequence is TGTGCCAGCAGCTTAGCACAGGGGAACACTGAAGCTTTCTTT. This encodes CASSLAQGNTEAFF.